A single sample is the source of the 6 T cell receptor beta chains below, sequenced in a study of shared clonotypes between healthy human individuals. Sequencing was performed with immunoSEQ multiplex PCR; in TCRdb, only in-frame clones are kept and a portion is missing. The sample gives 2 million or so clones, roughly 96% of which show up once; 0.13% is in the top ten. What was sequenced was naive CD4+ T cells sorted from blood. Documented subset: CD45RA+ positively selected. All receptors come from a man aged 18 to 29 in good health.

J is TRBJ2-7 and V is TRBV7-2; D is perhaps TRBD2 (5 bases). Germline-derived CDR1 and CDR2 are SGHTA and FQGNSA. CDR3 length equals 13 residues. V shed 4 bases and J shed 6 bases, with 13 bases lying between them. The CDR3 loop reads CASSSPRASEQYF. CDR3 coding DNA: TGTGCCAGCAGCTCTCCGAGGGCCAGCGAGCAGTACTTC.

The gene calls are TRBV7-2 and TRBJ2-3; D uncertain. The V gene's germline CDR1 is SGHTA and CDR2 FQGNSA. V was clipped by 2 bases and J by 5 bases, with 20 bases between them. CDR3 length: 17 residues. CDR3: CASSLKWVETPKDTQYF. As DNA, the CDR3 is TGTGCCAGCAGCTTAAAGTGGGTCGAAACCCCTAAAGATACGCAGTATTTT.

The rearrangement links TRBV23-1 to TRBJ1-5; D uncertain. TRBV23-1 is an open reading frame whose function is uncertain. This CDR3 spans 19 amino acids. V lost 2 bases and J lost 0, with 20 bases in between. The CDR3 loop reads CASSQIQKLSHNSNQPQHF. The CDR3 DNA is TGCGCCAGCAGTCAAATACAGAAACTGAGCCACAATAGCAATCAGCCCCAGCATTTT.

This rearrangement joins TRBV5-4 to TRBJ2-1, with a possible D match to TRBD2 (6 bases). Germline CDR1 is SGHNT and CDR2 is YYREEE (reference sequence). The CDR3 has 14 amino acids. The ends were cut back, 1 base at V and 6 bases at J, with 11 bases in the middle. DNA for the CDR3: TGTGCCAGCAGCTTGAGTAGGGACTCCAATGAGCAGTTCTTC. This translates into CASSLSRDSNEQFF.

A single count supports this clone. The gene calls are TRBV30 and TRBJ2-5, with 7 bases identical to TRBD1. Germline CDR1 reads GTSNPN; CDR2 reads SVGIG (reference sequence). V shed 8 bases, J shed 2 bases, and the junction held 8 bases outside the gene matches. There are 13 residues in the CDR3. In nucleotides, the CDR3 is TGTGCCAGCGACAGGGAGCGGCAAGAGACCCAGTACTTC. Protein product: CASDRERQETQYF.

The chain is built from TRBV27 and TRBJ2-5; weak D call: TRBD2 (5 bases). This CDR3 spans 15 amino acids. With 2 bases removed from V and 3 bases from J, the gap between germline ends came to 13 bases. The germline V gene encodes CDR1 MNHEY and CDR2 SMNVEV (reference sequence). The CDR3 protein is CASSLRGLGKETQYF. CDR3 in DNA: TGTGCCAGCAGTTTACGAGGGCTCGGGAAAGAGACCCAGTACTTC.